This entry features one T cell receptor (beta chain) sequence. Its antigen remains undetermined. No base-level quality is on record; no much larger clone is a single base apart. TCR CDR3 regions were amplified from genomic DNA by multiplex PCR using the deep immunoSEQ assay. For each cell subset, the extracted genomic DNA was distributed evenly across all wells of several immunoSEQ 96-well plates, and each plate served as one replicate. Each replicate PCR for unsorted PBMC received 300 to 350 ng genomic DNA, equal to 25,000 to 35,000 T cell genomes. Ten immunoSEQ deep assay plates were used to sequence unsorted PBMC genomic DNA. The purified libraries were quantified using a Qubit 3.0 fluorometer, sized with a Bioanalyzer 2100, and then quantified again using the KAPA Library Quantification kit. Every immunoSEQ 96-well plate was sequenced on a separate single-read 150-cycle Illumina NextSeq 550 flow cell. Regarding the original processing steps: Because the immunoSEQ output held only junctional sequences and lacked quality scores, the filtering could not match the filtering applied to full-length reads. To assign V/J genes and CDR3, sequences were annotated using PyIR, a Python wrapper for IgBLAST v1.9, with IMGT germline references. Reads with weak V/J assignments (E-value above 1e-6), missing CDR3, stop codons, out-of-frame junctions, or ambiguous translated residues were removed. A V3J clonotype was defined by an identical inferred V gene, J gene, and CDR3 amino acid sequence. To compute the percentage overlap between repertoires, the number of shared unique clonotypes was divided by the size of the smaller repertoire. Richness of each repertoire was evaluated using RTK rarefaction, the Chao1 estimator, and Recon v2.1 estimates of unobserved clonotypes. TCRdb holds this immuneACCESS table with in-frame rearrangements only. Some clones are missing; in checked studies, unresolved V genes explain under half, and the rest has no known cause. D and trimming were read from the DNA, whereas the V and J calls and clone size are those reported in that table. Here the sample has about 470,000 clones; about 76% occur a single time. Less than 15% of the sample is in the top ten clones.

Healthy HIV-negative adults with no recently reported acute infections or vaccinations were included as donors. Every donor was a Caucasian adult residing in Nashville, Tennessee, USA. For unsorted samples, some 90 million PBMCs were counted and genomic DNA was extracted with the QIAamp DNA Blood Mini kit. Blood was obtained by leukapheresis, after which PBMCs were separated by Ficoll-Histopaque density gradient centrifugation and cryopreserved in liquid nitrogen vapor phase. The data were taken from a study of shared clonotypes between healthy human individuals (dated by TCRdb to 2020 to 2021). About the investigation overall: A couple of women and a few men aged 18 to 49 years were included in the cohort. Different laboratories and diverse techniques were used to prepare libraries and sequence TCR repertoires, to increase sequencing depth and limit assay-specific biases. To estimate repertoire size and how much clonotypes are shared between individuals, the study performed deep sequencing of blood TCR repertoires from roughly five healthy adults. Leukapheresis yielded between about 0.94 and 8.9 billion PBMCs per donor.

The paper's findings and limits, for the study overall: Only blood was sampled, and tissue TCR repertoires likely differ from those in blood. Based on pairwise subsampling, the degree of clonotype sharing among donors was expected to be affected by sequencing depth. The genetic and exposure-history diversity represented was limited by the small number of donors.

Trimming at the junction amounts to 0 bases on V and 6 bases on J, and the germline ends lie 14 bases apart. Inclusive of the bounding cysteine and phenylalanine, the CDR3 is 15 residues long. CDR3 DNA is the only sequence kept; it has 45 bases, read in frame from the first base. CDR1 and CDR2 are read off the germline V gene as LGHNA and YSLEER. This clonotype was obtained from a woman between 40 and 50 years old in good health. Some clones in this sample may be carry-over from other donors' samples. Here the chain combines TRBV4-3 and TRBJ1-2; no D segment can be confidently identified. Sequencing used PBMCs. The sequence in DNA is TGCGCCAGCAGCCAAGATCCAGGAGGGTTAAATGGCTACACCTTC. Translated, it reads CASSQDPGGLNGYTF.